This T cell receptor beta chain emerged from a study of neurological immune-mediated disorders. About the research overall: Multiple sclerosis patients numbering some 35 comprised around 31 relapsing-remitting and 3 secondary progressive patients.

Each CDR3 protein is one row after TCRdb ran MiXCR on the 5' RACE reads. The table lists more than 75,000 distinct CDR3 sequences, 4% to 6% of them singletons. Per germline, CDR1 DFQATT and CDR2 SNEGSKA (reference sequence). V was clipped by 4 bases and J by 0 bases, with 16 bases between them. CDR3 length: 16 amino acids. General study findings and limits: Patients with HTLV-1-associated myelopathy showed the most TCR clonal expansion. Those with multiple sclerosis showed the least, falling below healthy controls.

It was from 2 million PBMCs stored at -80 C that the unsorted libraries were obtained. About this clonotype itself: The target antigen is unknown.

The gene calls are TRBV20-1 and TRBJ2-1, with D possibly matching TRBD1 (5 bases). The sequence derives from a woman in her 30s with multiple sclerosis. The sample consisted of PBMCs. The CDR3 here is CSATGTGSSSYNEQFF. The CDR3 DNA reads as TGCAGTGCTACGGGCACAGGTTCGAGCTCCTACAATGAGCAGTTCTTC.